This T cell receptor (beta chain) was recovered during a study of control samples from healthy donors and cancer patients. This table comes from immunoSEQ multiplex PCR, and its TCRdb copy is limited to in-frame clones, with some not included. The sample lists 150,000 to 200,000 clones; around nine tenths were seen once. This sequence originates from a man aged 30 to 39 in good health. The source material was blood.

CDR3 protein: CASSLARDTTEAFF. The CDR3 DNA sequence: TGTGCCAGCAGCTTAGCCCGGGACACCACTGAAGCTTTCTTT. V is TRBV7-3 and J is TRBJ1-1, with a weak D call TRBD1 (6 bases). The CDR3 is 14 residues long. Trimming stripped 2 bases from V and 4 bases from J, with 11 bases between. Germline-derived CDR1 and CDR2 are SGHTA and FQGTGA.